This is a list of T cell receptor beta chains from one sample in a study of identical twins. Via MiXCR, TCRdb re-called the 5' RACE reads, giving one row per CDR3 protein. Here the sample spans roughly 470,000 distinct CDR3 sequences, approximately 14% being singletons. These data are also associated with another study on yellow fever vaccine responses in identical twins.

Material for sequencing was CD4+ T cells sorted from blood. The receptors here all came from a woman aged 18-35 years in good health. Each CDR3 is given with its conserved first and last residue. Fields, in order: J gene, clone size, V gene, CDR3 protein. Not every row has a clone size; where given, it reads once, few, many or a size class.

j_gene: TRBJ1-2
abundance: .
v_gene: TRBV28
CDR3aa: CASSTVSWAGGANYGYTF

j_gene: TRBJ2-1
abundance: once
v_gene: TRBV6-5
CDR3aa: CASSSAPNRESYNEQFF

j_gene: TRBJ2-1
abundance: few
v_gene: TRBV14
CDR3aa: CASSQFLRTSGYNEQFF

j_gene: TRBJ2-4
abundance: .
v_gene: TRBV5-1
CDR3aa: CASSSILAGGGLAKNIQYF

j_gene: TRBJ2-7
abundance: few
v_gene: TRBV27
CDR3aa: CASRTGQGLKFEQYF

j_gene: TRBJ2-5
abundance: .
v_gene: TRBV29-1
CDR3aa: CSVGEGQTQYF

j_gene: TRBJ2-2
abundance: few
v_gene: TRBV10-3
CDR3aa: CATSGQPNTGELFF

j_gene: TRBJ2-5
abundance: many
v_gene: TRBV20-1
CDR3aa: CSTAAGRFQETQYF

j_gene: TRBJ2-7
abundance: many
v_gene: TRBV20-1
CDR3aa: CSAPDLTGWVEQYF

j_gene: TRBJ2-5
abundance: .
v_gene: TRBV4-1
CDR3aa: CASSQPMETQYF

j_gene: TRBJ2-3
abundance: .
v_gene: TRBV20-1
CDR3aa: CSAGGAHTDTQYF

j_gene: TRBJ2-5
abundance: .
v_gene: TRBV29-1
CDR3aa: CSVAVGVETQYF

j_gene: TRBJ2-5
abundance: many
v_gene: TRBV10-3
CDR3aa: CAISALEGTQYF

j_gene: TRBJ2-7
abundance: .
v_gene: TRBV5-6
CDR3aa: CASSPGVRFYEQYF

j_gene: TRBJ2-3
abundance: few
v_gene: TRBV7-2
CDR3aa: CASSLSQNTQYF

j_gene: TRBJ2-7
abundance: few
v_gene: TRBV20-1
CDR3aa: CSAPLAGAAYEQYF

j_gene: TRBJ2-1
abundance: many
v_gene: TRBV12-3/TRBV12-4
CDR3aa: CASSPGTRITYGNEQFF

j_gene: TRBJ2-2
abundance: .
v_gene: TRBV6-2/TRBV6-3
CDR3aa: CASSYFPSGYTGELFF

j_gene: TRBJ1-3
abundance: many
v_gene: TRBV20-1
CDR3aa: CSARRGTGNTIYF

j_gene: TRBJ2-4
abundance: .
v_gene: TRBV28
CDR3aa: CASSRGTVGNIQYF

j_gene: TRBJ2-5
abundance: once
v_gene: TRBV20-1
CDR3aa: CSAGRSNPETQYF

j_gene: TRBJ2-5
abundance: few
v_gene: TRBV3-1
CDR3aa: CASSPNRGGSETQYF

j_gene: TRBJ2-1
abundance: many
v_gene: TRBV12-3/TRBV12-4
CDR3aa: CASSLGGNIGDEQFF

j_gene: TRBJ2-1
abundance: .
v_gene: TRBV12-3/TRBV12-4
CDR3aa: CASSLGTSGGGLNEQFF

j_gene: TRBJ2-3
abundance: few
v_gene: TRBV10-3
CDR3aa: CAISDVDTDTQYF

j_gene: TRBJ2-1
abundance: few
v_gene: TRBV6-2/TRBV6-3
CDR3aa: CASSFGTSGGYNEQFF

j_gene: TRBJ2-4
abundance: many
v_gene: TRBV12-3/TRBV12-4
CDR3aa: CASSNRDIQYF

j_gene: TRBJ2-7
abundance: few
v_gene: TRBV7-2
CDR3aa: CASSESGPYEQYF

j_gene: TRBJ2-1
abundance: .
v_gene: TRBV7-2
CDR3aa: CASSPQGGLAGSEQFF

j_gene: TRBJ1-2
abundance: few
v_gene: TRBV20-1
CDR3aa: CSASASTSNYGYTF

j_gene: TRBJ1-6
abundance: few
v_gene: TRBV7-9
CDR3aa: CASSLDRVPPLHF

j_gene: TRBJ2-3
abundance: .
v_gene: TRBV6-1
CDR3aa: CASSDVSSTDTQYF

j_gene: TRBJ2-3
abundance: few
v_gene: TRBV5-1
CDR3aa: CASAAEGSTDTQYF

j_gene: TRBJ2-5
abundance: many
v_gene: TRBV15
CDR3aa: CATSWGYQETQYF

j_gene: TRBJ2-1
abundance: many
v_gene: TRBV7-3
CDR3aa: CASSFGEQREQFF

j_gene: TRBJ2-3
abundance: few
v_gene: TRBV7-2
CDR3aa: CASSFKRGGTDTQYF

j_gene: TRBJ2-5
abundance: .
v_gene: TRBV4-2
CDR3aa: CASSQRVDQETQYF

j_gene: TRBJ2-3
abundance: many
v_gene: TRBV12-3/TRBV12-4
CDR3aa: CASSLALGDTQYF

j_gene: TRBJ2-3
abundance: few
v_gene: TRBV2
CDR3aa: CASSVRSGTSTDTQYF

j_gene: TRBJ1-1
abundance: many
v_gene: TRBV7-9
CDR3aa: CASSLEDRVGTEAFF